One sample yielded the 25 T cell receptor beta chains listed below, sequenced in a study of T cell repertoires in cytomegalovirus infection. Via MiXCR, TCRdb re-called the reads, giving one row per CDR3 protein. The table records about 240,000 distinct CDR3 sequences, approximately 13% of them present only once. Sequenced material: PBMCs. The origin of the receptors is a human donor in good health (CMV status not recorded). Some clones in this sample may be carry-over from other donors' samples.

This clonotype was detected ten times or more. Here the CDR3 DNA reads TGTGCCAGCAGCCGCGGGACGGGGGACGAGCAGTACTTC. Amino acids: CASSRGTGDEQYF. The J gene is TRBJ2-7, the V gene TRBV7-2, with D possibly being TRBD2 (6 bases). The CDR3 covers 13 residues. V was shortened by 5 bases and J by 5 bases, with 13 bases between the two germline ends. CDR1 is SGHTA, CDR2 FQGNSA, per germline.

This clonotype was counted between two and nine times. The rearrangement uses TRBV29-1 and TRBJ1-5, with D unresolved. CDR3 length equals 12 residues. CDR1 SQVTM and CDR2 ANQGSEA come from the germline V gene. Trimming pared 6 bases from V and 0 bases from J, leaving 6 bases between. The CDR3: CSVGSSNQPQHF. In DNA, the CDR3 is TGCAGCGTCGGGTCTAGCAATCAGCCCCAGCATTTT.

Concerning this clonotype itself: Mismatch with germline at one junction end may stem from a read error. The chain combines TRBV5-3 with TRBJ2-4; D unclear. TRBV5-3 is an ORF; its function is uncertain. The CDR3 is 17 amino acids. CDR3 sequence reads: CASSLDPNIPAKNIQYF. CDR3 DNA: TGTGCCAGCAGCTTGGACCCCAATATTCCAGCCAAAAACATTCAGTACTTC.

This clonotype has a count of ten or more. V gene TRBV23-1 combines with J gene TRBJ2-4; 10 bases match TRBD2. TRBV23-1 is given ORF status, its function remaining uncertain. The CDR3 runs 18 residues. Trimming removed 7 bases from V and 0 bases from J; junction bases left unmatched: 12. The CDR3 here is CASKLSPAGGQAKNIQYF. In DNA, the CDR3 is TGCGCCAGCAAGCTCAGTCCAGCGGGAGGGCAAGCCAAAAACATTCAGTACTTC.

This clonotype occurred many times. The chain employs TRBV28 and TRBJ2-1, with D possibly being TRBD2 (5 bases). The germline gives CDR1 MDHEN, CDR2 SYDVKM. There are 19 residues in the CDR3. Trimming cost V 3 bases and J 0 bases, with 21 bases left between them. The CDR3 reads CASSFKSPGKPLSYNEQFF. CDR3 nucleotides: TGTGCCAGCAGTTTTAAATCCCCCGGGAAGCCCCTCTCCTACAATGAGCAGTTCTTC.

The CDR3 loop reads CASSRGARGAVNSPLHF. In DNA form, the CDR3 reads TGTGCCAGCAGTAGAGGCGCTCGGGGGGCGGTTAATTCACCCCTCCACTTT. The chain uses TRBV6-1 and TRBJ1-6, with D tentatively TRBD1 (6 bases). This CDR3 comprises 17 residues. CDR1 MNHNS and CDR2 SASEGT come from the germline V gene. Trimming cost V 5 bases and J 6 bases, with 20 bases left between them.

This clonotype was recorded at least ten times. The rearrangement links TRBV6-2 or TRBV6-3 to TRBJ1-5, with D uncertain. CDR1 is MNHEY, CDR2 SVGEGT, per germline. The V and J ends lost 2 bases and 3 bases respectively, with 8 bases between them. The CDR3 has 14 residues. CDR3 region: CASSYPPFNQPQHF. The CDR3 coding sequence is TGTGCCAGCAGTTACCCACCCTTCAATCAGCCCCAGCATTTT.

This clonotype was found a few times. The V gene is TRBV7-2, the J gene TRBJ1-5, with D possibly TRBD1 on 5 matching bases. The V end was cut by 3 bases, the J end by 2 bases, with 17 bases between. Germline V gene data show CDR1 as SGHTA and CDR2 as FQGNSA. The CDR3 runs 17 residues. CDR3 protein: CASSFQGAAIGNQPQHF. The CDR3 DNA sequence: TGTGCCAGCAGCTTCCAAGGGGCCGCCATAGGCAATCAGCCCCAGCATTTT.

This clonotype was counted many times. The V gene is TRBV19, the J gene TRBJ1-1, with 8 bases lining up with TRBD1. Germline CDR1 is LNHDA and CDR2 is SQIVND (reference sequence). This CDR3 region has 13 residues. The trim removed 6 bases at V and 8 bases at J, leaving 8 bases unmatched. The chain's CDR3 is CASSTGDRTEAFF. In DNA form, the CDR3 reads TGTGCCAGTAGCACTGGGGACAGGACCGAAGCTTTCTTT.

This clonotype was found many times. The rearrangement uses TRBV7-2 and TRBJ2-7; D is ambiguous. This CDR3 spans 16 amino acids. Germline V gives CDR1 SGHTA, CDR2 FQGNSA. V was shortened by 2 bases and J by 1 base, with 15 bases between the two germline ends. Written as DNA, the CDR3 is TGTGCCAGCAGCTTAAATGCGGACGGCGGTTCCTACGAGCAGTACTTC. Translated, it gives CASSLNADGGSYEQYF.

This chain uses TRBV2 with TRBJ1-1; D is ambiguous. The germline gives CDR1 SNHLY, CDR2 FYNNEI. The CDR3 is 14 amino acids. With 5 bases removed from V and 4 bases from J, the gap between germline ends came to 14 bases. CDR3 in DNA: TGTGCCAGCAGTATCTGGGGTAGGACCACTGAAGCTTTCTTT. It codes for CASSIWGRTTEAFF.

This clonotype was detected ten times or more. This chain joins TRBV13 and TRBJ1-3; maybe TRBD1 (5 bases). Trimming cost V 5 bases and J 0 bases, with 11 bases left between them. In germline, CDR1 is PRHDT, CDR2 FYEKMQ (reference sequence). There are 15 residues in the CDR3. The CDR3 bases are TGTGCCAGCAGCCCCAGGGAAGACTCTGGAAACACCATATATTTT. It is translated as CASSPREDSGNTIYF.

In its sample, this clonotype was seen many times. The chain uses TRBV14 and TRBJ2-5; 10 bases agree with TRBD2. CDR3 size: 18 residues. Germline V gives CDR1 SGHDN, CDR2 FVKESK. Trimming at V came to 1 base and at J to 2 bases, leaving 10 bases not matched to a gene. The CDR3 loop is CASSQVKAGGPLQETQYF. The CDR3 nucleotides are TGTGCCAGCAGCCAAGTGAAAGCGGGAGGGCCACTTCAAGAGACCCAGTACTTC.

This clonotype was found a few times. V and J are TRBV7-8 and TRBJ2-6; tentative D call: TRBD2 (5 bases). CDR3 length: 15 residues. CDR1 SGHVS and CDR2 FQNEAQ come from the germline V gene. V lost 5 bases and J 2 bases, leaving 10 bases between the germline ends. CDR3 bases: TGTGCCAGCAGCGCTACGGGGACTGGGGCCAACGTCCTGACTTTC. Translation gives CASSATGTGANVLTF.

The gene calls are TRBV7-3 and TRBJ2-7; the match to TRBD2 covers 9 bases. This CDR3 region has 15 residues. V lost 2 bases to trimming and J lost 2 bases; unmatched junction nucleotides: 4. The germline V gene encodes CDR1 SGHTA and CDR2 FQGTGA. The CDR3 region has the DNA TGTGCCAGCAGCTTACATAGCGGGGGCCCCTACGAGCAGTACTTC. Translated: CASSLHSGGPYEQYF. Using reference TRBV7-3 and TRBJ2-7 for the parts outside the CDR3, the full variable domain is GAGVSQTPSNKVTEKGKYVELRCDPISGHTALYWYRQSLGQGPEFLIYFQGTGAADDSGLPNDRFFAVRPEGSVSTLKIQRTERGDSAVYLCASSLHSGGPYEQYFGPGTRLTVT.

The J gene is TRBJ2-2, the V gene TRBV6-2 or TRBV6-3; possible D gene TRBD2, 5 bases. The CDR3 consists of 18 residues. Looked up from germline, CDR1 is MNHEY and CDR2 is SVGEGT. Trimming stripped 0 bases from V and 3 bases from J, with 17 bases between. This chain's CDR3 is CASSYSITEGQDTGELFF. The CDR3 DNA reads TGTGCCAGCAGTTACTCGATTACAGAGGGCCAGGACACCGGGGAGCTGTTTTTT.

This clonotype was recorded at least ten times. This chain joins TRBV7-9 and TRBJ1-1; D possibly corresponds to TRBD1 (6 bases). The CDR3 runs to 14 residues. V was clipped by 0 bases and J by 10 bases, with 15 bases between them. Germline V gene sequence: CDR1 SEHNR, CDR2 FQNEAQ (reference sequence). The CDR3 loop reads CASSLATGAHGAFF. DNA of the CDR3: TGTGCCAGCAGCTTAGCGACAGGAGCCCACGGAGCTTTCTTT.

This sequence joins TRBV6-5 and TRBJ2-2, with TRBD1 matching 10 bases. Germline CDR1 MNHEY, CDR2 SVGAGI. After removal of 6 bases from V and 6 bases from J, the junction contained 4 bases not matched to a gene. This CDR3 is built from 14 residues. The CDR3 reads CASRRQGASGELFF. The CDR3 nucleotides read TGTGCCAGCAGGAGACAGGGGGCTTCCGGGGAGCTGTTTTTT.

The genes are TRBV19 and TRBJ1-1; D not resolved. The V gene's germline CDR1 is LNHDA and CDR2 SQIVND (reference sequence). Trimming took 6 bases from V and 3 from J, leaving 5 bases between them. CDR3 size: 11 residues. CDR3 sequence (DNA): TGTGCCAGTAGAAGGGACACTGAAGCTTTCTTT. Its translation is CASRRDTEAFF.

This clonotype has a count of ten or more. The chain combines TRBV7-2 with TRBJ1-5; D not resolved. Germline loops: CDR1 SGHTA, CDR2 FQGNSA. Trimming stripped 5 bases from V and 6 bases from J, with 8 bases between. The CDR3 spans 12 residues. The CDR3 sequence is CASSPNGQPQHF. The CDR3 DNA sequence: TGTGCCAGCAGCCCCAATGGTCAGCCCCAGCATTTT.

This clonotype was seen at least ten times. CDR3 amino acids: CASSPGRARSSYNEQFF. The CDR3 DNA follows: TGTGCCAGCAGTCCCGGAAGGGCCCGGAGCTCCTACAATGAGCAGTTCTTC. The V call is TRBV12-3 or TRBV12-4, the J call TRBJ2-1; D is unresolved. V lost 5 bases and J 0 bases, leaving 17 bases between the germline ends. The CDR3 spans 17 residues.

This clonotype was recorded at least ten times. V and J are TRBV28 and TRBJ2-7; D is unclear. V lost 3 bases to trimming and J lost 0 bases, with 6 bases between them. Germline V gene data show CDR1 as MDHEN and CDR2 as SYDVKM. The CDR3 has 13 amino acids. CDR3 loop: CASSFGGSYEQYF. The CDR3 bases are TGTGCCAGCAGTTTCGGCGGCTCCTACGAGCAGTACTTC. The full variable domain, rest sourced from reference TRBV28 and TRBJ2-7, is DVKVTQSSRYLVKRTGEKVFLECVQDMDHENMFWYRQDPGLGLRLIYFSYDVKMKEKGDIPEGYSVSREKKERFSLILESASTNQTSMYLCASSFGGSYEQYFGPGTRLTVT.

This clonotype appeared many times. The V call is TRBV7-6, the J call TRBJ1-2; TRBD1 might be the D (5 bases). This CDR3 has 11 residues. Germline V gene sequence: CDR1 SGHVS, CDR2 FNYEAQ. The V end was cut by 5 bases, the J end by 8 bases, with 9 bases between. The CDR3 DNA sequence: TGTGCCAGCAGCATCGACAGAGGCTACACCTTC. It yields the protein CASSIDRGYTF.

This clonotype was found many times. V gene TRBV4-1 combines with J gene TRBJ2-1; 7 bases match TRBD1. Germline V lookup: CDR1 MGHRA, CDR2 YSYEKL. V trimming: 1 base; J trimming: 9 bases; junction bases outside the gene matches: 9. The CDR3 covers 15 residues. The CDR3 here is CASSQVTTGATEQFF. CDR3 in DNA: TGCGCCAGCAGCCAAGTCACCACAGGGGCGACTGAGCAGTTCTTC.

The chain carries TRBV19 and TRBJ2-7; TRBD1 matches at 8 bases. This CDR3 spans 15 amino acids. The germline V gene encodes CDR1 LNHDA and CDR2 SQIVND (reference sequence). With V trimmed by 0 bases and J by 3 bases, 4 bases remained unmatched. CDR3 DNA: TGTGCCAGTAGTATAGAAGACAGGGGTTTCTACGAGCAGTACTTC. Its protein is CASSIEDRGFYEQYF.